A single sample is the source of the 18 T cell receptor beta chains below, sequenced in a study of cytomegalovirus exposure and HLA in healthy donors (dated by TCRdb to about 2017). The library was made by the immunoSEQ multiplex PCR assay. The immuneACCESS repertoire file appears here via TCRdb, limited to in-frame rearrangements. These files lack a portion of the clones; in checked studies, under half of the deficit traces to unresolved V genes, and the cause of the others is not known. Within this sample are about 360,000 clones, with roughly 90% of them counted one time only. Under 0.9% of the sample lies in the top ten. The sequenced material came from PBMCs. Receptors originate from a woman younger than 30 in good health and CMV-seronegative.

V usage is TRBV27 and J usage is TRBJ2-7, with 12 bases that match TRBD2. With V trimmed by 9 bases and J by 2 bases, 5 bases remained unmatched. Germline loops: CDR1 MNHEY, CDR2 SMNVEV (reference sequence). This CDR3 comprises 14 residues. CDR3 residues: CASFGLAGTYEQYF. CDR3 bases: TGTGCCAGTTTTGGACTAGCGGGAACCTACGAGCAGTACTTC.

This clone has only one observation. The CDR3 region has the DNA TGTGCCTGGAGAGAGAGGGATCCACCTACTAATGAGCAGTTCTTC. Translated, it gives CAWRERDPPTNEQFF. The rearrangement links TRBV30 to TRBJ2-1; D is perhaps TRBD2 (5 bases). The length of the CDR3 is 15 residues. CDR1 and CDR2 from the germline V gene are GTSNPN and SVGIG (reference sequence). V gave up 3 bases and J gave up 7 bases, with 19 bases separating them.

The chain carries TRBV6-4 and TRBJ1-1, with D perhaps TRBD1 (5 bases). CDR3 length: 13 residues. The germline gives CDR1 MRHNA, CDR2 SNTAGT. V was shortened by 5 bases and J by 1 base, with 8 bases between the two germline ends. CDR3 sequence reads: CASSSRENTEAFF. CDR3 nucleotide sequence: TGTGCCAGCAGTAGCAGGGAGAACACTGAAGCTTTCTTT.

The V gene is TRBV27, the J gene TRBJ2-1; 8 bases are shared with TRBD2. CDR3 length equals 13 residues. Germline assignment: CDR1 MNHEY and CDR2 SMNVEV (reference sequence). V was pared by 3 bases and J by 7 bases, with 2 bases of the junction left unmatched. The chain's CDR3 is CASSLGLGNEQFF. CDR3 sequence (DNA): TGTGCCAGCAGTTTGGGACTAGGGAATGAGCAGTTCTTC.

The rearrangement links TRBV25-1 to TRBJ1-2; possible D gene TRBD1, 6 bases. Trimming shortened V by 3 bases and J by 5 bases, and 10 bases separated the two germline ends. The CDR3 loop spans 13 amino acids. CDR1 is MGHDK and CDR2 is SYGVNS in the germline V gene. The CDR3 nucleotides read TGTGCCAGCAGTGACGGCAGGGGATATGGCTACACCTTC. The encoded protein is CASSDGRGYGYTF.

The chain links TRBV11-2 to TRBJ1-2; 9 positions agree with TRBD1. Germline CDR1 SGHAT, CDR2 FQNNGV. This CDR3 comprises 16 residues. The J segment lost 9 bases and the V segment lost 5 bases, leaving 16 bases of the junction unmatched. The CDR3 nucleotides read TGTGCCAGCAGCCCCTCACAGGGGGCTATTACTTCGCGCTACACCTTC. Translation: CASSPSQGAITSRYTF.

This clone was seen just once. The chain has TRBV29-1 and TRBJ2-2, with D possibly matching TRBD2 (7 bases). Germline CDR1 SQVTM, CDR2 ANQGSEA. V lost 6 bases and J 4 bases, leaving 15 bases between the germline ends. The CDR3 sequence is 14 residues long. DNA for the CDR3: TGCAGCGTCGGAGGGGGGAGGGTCACCGGGGAGCTGTTTTTT. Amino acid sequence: CSVGGGRVTGELFF.

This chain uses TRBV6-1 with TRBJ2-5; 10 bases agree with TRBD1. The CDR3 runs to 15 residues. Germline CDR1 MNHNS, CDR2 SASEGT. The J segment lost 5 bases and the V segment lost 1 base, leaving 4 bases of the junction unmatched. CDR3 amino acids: CASSEGQGAWETQYF. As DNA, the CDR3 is TGTGCCAGCAGTGAAGGACAGGGGGCGTGGGAGACCCAGTACTTC.

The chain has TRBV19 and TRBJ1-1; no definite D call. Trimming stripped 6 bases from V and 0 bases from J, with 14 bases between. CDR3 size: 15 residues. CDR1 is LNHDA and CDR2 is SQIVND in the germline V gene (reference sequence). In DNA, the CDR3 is TGTGCCAGTAGCACTGGGCCCTTGATGAACACTGAAGCTTTCTTT. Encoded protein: CASSTGPLMNTEAFF.

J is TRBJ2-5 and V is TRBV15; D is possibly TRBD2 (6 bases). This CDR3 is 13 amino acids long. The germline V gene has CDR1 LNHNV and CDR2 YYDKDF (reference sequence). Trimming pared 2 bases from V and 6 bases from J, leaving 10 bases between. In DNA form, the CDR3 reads TGTGCCACCAGCAGAAGGGAGGAGCAGACCCAGTACTTC. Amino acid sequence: CATSRREEQTQYF. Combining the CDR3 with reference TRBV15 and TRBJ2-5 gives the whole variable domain DAMVIQNPRYQVTQFGKPVTLSCSQTLNHNVMYWYQQKSSQAPKLLFHYYDKDFNNEADTPDNFQSRRPNTSFCFLDIRSPGLGDTAMYLCATSRREEQTQYFGPGTRLLVL.

CDR3 region: CASSGTAQETQYF. CDR3 in DNA: TGTGCCAGCAGTGGGACAGCACAAGAGACCCAGTACTTC. The chain carries TRBV6-1 and TRBJ2-5; tentatively, D is TRBD1 (6 bases). V dropped 4 bases and J dropped 2 bases, with 8 bases sitting between them. Germline CDR1 reads MNHNS; CDR2 reads SASEGT. The CDR3 consists of 13 residues.

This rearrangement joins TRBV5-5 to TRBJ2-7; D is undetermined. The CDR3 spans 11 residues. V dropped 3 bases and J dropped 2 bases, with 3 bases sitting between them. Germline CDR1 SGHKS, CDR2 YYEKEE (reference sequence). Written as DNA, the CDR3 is TGTGCCAGCAGCTCTACCTACGAGCAGTACTTC. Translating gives CASSSTYEQYF. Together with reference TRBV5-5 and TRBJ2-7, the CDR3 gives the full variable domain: DAGVTQSPTHLIKTRGQQVTLRCSPISGHKSVSWYQQVLGQGPQFIFQYYEKEERGRGNFPDRFSARQFPNYSSELNVNALLLGDSALYLCASSSTYEQYFGPGTRLTVT.

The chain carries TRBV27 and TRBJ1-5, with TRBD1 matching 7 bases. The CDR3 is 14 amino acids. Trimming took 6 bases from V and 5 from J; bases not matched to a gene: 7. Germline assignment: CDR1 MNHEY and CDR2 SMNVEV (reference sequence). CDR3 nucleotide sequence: TGTGCCAGCAGGGCTCGGGACAGATATCAGCCCCAGCATTTT. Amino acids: CASRARDRYQPQHF.

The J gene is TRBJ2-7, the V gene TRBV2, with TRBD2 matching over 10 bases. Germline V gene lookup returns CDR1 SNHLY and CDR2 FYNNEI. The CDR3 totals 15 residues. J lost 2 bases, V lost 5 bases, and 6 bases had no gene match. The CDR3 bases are TGTGCCAGCAGTCCGACTAGCGGGTTAACCTACGAGCAGTACTTC. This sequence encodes CASSPTSGLTYEQYF.

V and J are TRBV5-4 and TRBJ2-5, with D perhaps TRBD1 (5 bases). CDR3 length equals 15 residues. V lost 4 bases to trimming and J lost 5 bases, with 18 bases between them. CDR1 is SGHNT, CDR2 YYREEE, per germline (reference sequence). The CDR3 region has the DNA TGTGCCAGCAGCGTGAGACAGCCCGGGCGGGAGACCCAGTACTTC. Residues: CASSVRQPGRETQYF.

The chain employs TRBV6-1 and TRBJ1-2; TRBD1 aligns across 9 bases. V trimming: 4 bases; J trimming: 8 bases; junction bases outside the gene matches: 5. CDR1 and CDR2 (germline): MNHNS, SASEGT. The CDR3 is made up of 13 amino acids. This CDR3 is CASSATGTGGYTF. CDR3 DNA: TGTGCCAGCAGTGCCACCGGGACAGGGGGCTACACCTTC.

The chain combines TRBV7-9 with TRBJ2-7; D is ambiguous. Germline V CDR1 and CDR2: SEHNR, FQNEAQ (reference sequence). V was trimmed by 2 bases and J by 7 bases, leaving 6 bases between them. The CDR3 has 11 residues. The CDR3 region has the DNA TGTGCCAGCAGCTTATCCCTTGAGCAGTACTTC. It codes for CASSLSLEQYF. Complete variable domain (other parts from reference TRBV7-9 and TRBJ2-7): DTGVSQNPRHKITKRGQNVTFRCDPISEHNRLYWYRQTLGQGPEFLTYFQNEAQLEKSRLLSDRFSAERPKGSFSTLEIQRTEQGDSAMYLCASSLSLEQYFGPGTRLTVT.

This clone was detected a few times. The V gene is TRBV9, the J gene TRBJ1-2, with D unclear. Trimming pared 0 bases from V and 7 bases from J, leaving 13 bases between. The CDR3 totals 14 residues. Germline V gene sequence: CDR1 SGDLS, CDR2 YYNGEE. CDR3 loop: CASSVEAGGGGYTF. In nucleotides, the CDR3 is TGTGCCAGCAGCGTAGAAGCGGGAGGAGGTGGCTACACCTTC.